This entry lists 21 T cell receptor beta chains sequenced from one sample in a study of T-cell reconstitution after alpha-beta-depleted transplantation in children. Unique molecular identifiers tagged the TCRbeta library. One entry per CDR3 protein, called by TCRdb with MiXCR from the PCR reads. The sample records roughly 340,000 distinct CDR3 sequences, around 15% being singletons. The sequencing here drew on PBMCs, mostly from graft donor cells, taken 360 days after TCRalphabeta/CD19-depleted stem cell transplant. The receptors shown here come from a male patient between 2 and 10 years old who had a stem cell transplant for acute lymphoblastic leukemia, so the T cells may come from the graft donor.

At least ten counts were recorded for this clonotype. CDR3 in DNA: TGTGCCAGCAGTGAGCTACTAGCGGGAGGGCCAGATACGCAGTATTTT. This translates into CASSELLAGGPDTQYF. The V call is TRBV12-3 or TRBV12-4, the J call TRBJ2-3; 13 nucleotides align to TRBD2. V was clipped by 5 bases and J by 4 bases; unmatched bases: 6. CDR3 size: 16 residues.

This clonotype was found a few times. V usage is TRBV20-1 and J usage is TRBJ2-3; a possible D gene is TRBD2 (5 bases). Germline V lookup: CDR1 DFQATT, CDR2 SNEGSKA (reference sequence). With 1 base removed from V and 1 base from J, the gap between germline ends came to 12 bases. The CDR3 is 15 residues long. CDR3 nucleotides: TGCAGTGCTAGAGGCCATACTAGACGCACAGATACGCAGTATTTT. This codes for CSARGHTRRTDTQYF.

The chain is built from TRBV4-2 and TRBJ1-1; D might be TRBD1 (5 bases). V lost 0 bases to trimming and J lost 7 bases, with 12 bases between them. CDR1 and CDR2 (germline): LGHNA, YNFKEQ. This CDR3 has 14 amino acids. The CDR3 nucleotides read TGTGCCAGCAGCCAAGAATGGGCCCAGGGTGAAGCTTTCTTT. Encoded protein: CASSQEWAQGEAFF.

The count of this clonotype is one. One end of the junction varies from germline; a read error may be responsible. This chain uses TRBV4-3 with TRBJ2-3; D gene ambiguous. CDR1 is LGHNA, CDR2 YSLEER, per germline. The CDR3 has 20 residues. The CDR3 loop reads CASSQEASLDPPGSTHTQYF. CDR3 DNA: TGCGCCAGCAGCCAAGAAGCAAGTCTGGATCCACCAGGCTCCACACATACGCAGTATTTT.

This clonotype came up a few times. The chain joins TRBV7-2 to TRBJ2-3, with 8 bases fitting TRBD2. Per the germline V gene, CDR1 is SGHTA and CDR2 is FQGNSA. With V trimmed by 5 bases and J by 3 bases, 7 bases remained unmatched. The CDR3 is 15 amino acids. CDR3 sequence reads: CASSISGIRTDTQYF. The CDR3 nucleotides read TGTGCCAGCAGCATTAGCGGGATAAGGACAGATACGCAGTATTTT.

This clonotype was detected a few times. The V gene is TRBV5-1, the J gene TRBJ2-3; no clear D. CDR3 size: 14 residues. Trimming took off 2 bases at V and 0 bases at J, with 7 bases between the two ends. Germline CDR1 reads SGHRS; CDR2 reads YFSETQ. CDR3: CASSFKSSTDTQYF. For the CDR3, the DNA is TGCGCCAGCAGCTTTAAAAGTAGCACAGATACGCAGTATTTT.

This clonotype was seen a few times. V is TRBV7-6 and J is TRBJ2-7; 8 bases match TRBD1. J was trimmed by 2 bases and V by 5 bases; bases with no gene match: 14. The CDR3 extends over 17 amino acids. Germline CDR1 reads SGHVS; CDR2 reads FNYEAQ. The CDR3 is CASSLTSGTGATYEQYF. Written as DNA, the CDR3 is TGTGCCAGCAGCCTAACCTCCGGGACAGGAGCTACCTACGAGCAGTACTTC.

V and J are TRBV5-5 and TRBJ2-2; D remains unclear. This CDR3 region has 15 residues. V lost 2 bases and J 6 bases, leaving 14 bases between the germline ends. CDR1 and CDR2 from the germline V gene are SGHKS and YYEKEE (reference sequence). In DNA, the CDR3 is TGTGCCAGCAGCTTAACCCCCCGGCCAGCCGGGGAGCTGTTTTTT. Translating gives CASSLTPRPAGELFF.

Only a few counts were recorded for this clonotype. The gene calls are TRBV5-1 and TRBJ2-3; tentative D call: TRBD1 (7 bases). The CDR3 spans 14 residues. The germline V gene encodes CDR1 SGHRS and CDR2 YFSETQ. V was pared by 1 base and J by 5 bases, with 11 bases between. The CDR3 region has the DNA TGCGCCAGCAGCTTGAACAGGGGAGGAGATACGCAGTATTTT. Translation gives CASSLNRGGDTQYF.

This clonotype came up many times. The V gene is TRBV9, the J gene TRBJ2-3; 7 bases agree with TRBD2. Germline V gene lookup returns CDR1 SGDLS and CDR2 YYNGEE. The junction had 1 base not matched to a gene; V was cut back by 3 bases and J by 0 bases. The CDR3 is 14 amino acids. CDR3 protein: CASSASGSTDTQYF. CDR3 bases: TGTGCCAGCAGCGCTAGCGGAAGCACAGATACGCAGTATTTT. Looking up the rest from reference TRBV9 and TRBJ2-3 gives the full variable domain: DSGVTQTPKHLITATGQRVTLRCSPRSGDLSVYWYQQSLDQGLQFLIQYYNGEERAKGNILERFSAQQFPDLHSELNLSSLELGDSALYFCASSASGSTDTQYFGPGTRLTVL.

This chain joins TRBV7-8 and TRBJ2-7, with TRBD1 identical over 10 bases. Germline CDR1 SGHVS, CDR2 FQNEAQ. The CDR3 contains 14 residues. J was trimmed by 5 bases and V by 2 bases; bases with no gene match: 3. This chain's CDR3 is CASSLRDRGNEQYF. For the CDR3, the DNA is TGTGCCAGCAGCTTACGGGACAGGGGAAACGAGCAGTACTTC.

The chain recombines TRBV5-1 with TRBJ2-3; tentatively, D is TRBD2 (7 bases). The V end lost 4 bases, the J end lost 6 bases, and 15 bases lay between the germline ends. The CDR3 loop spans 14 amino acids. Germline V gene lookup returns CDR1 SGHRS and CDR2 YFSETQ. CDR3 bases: TGCGCCAGCAGCGGGGGGGCCTTTTCGGATACGCAGTATTTT. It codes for CASSGGAFSDTQYF. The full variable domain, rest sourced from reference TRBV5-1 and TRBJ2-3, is KAGVTQTPRYLIKTRGQQVTLSCSPISGHRSVSWYQQTPGQGLQFLFEYFSETQRNKGNFPGRFSGRQFSNSRSEMNVSTLELGDSALYLCASSGGAFSDTQYFGPGTRLTVL.

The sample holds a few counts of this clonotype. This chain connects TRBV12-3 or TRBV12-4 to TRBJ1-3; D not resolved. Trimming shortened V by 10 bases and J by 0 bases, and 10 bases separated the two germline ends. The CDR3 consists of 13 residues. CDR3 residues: CATCTASGNTIYF. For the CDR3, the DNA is TGTGCCACCTGTACAGCCTCTGGAAACACCATATATTTT.

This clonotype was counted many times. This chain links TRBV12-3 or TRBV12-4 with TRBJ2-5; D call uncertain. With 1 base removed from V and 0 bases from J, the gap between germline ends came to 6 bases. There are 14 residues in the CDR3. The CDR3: CASSLGGYQETQYF. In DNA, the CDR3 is TGTGCCAGCAGTTTAGGGGGATACCAAGAGACCCAGTACTTC.

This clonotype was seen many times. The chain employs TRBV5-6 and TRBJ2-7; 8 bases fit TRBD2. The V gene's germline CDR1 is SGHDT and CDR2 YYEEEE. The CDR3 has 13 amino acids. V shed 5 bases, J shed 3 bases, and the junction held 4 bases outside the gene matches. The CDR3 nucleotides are TGTGCCAGCAGTTTCACTAGCGGCTACGAGCAGTACTTC. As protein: CASSFTSGYEQYF.

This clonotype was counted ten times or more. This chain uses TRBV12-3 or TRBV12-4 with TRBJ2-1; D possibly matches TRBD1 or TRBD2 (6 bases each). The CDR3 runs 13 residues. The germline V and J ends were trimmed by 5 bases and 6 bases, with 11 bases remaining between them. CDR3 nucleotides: TGTGCCAGCAGTATTTGGGGGGCCAATGAGCAGTTCTTC. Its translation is CASSIWGANEQFF.

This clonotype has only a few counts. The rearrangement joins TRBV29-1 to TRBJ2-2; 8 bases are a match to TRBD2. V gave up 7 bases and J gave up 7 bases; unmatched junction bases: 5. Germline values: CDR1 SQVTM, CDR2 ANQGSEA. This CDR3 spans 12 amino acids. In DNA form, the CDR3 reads TGCAGCGGCGGGGGGCGTAACGGGGAGCTGTTTTTT. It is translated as CSGGGRNGELFF.

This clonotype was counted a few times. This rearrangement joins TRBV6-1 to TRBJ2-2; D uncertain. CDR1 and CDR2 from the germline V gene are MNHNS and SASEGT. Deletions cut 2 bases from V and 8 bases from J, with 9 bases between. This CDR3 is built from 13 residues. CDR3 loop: CASSELNGGELFF. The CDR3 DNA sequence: TGTGCCAGCAGTGAATTAAACGGAGGGGAGCTGTTTTTT.

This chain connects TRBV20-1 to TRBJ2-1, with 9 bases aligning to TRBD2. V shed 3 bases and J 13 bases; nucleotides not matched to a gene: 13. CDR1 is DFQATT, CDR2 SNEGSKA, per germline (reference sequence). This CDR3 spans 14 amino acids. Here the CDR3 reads CSASAAGGATDQFF. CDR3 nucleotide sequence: TGCAGTGCTAGTGCGGCGGGAGGGGCCACTGACCAGTTCTTC.

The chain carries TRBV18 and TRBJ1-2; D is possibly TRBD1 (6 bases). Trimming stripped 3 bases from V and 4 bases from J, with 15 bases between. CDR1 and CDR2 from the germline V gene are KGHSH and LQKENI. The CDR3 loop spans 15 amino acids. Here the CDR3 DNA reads TGTGCCAGCTCACCGTGGACAGAGCTTATCTATGGCTACACCTTC. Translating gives CASSPWTELIYGYTF.

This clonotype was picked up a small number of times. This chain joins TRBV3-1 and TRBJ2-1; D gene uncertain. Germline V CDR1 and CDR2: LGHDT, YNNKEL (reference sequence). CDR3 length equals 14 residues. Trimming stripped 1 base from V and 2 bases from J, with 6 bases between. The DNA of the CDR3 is TGTGCCAGCAGCCAAGTAGCAACCTACAATGAGCAGTTCTTC. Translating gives CASSQVATYNEQFF.